Below, one TCR beta chain is given with its context. The entry originates in a study of cytomegalovirus exposure and HLA in healthy donors. With 60 Vbeta and 13 Jbeta primers, the PCR was carried out. Data came from immunoSEQ multiplex PCR; TCRdb stores just in-frame clones and leaves some out. The top ten hold roughly 1% of the sample, which has around 130,000 clones, over 60% seen once. CDR1 and CDR2 from the germline V gene are MNHEY and SVGAGI. The CDR3 contains 13 residues. With 2 bases clipped from V and 3 bases from J, the junction kept 1 base outside the gene matches. Source material: PBMCs. The TCR sequence derives from a woman aged 55-69 years in good health and CMV-seronegative. This chain uses TRBV6-5 with TRBJ2-7; 7 nucleotides match TRBD1. The CDR3 DNA reads TGTGCCAGCAGTTACCCAGGGGGCTACGAGCAGTACTTC. This translates into CASSYPGGYEQYF.